What follows are 3 T cell receptor beta chains derived from one specimen sequenced in a study of T cells in Graves' hyperthyroidism and ophthalmopathy. The source material, RNA transcripts, was used to amplify TCR beta CDR3 regions. Carried out on the TCR CDR3, a first-round RT-PCR used the HTBI primer set. Via MiXCR, TCRdb re-called the multiplex PCR reads, giving one row per CDR3 protein. This sample carries about 290,000 distinct CDR3 sequences, roughly 14% of them seen once, and the ten largest clones take roughly 8.5%. Material for sequencing was blood. Every receptor here comes from a woman in her 30s with Graves' hyperthyroidism that later progressed to Graves' ophthalmopathy.

The table lists this clonotype with many counts. The rearrangement uses TRBV10-3 and TRBJ1-2; the D is unclear. The CDR3 is 15 amino acids. Germline loops: CDR1 ENHRY, CDR2 SYGVKD. V was shortened by 10 bases and J by 5 bases, with 23 bases between the two germline ends. CDR3 nucleotides: TGTGCCACTGCCACGGCGTCAGGAGACCCGTATGGCTACACCTTC. Its translation is CATATASGDPYGYTF.

This clonotype was observed many times. This chain joins TRBV2 and TRBJ2-1; D gene ambiguous. Trimming shortened V by 2 bases and J by 7 bases, and 6 bases separated the two germline ends. Per the germline V gene, CDR1 is SNHLY and CDR2 is FYNNEI. CDR3 length: 12 amino acids. The CDR3 region is CASSEIANEQFF. The CDR3 DNA is TGTGCCAGCAGTGAAATAGCAAATGAGCAGTTCTTC.

With respect to this clonotype: A read error may explain this, as a much larger clone is one base away. The chain joins TRBV20-1 to TRBJ1-2; possibly TRBD1 for D (5 bases). Trimming took off 3 bases at V and 2 bases at J, with 19 bases between the two ends. The CDR3 covers 16 residues. CDR1 is DFQATT, CDR2 SNEGSKA, per germline (reference sequence). The CDR3 DNA follows: TGCAGTGCTAGGGGGGGTCCCCGAGGGGTGAACTATGGCTACACCTTC. The encoded protein is CSARGGPRGVNYGYTF.